This TCR beta chain emerged from a study of spatial heterogeneity in lung cancer (dated by TCRdb to about 2019). Concerning the study at large: Donors were about 70 patients with early-stage, untreated non-small cell lung cancer from the lung TRACERx cohort. Beta-chain transcripts were consistently detected in greater numbers than alpha-chain transcripts, which likely reflects a higher abundance of beta-chain transcripts. TCR alpha and beta repertoires were quantitatively compared across multiple tumor regions, matched nontumor lung and blood in non-small cell lung cancer. Follow-up PBMC samples were sequenced whenever available, and the median time to follow-up was roughly two years after resection. Nonsynonymous mutation counts, determined by whole-exome sequencing of tumor tissue, were related to features of the TCR repertoire. In the raw uncorrected reads, each unique combination of TCR and UMI appeared on average more than ten times. Both alpha and beta chains were TCR-sequenced in about 240 tumor regions, approximately 67 matched nontumor lung samples and around 54 PBMC samples obtained at surgery. Overall study outcomes, separate from this receptor: Comparisons of baseline and follow-up blood repertoires included only 11 to 15 patients. Confirming at a functional level the hypothesis that regional TCRs recognize regional mutations was considered to require additional single-cell paired TCR alpha and beta sequencing. Ubiquitous expanded tumor TCRs were found in blood more often at tumor resection than at routine follow-up.

Details on this clonotype: The specificity of this receptor is unknown. No base quality values were provided; no much bigger clone lies one nucleotide off.

CDR1 DFQATT and CDR2 SNEGSKA are derived from the germline V gene (reference sequence). The CDR3, cysteine through phenylalanine, is 14 amino acids long. The retained sequence is limited to the CDR3, 42 bases, with the frame set at the first base. Library prep was done by 5' RACE. The sequencing machine was a NextSeq 500. The TCR library protocol attached a unique molecular identifier to each TCR cDNA molecule to allow correction of PCR and sequencing errors. For the original study's pipeline: Decombinator tools were used for TCR identification, UMI-based error correction and CDR3 extraction. TCRs above a frequency of 2 per 1,000, corresponding to the top 1% of the tumor frequency distribution, were defined as expanded. Renyi diversity was computed with the R vegan package after each repertoire had been subsampled 100 times to 5,000 TCRs. CDR3 similarity networks were built from amino acid triplet string-kernel similarity, connecting CDR3s with pairwise similarity above 0.82. Clones were called with MiXCR by TCRdb after fastp trimmed the public reads at Q25, and only in-frame beta chains were retained. For every CDR3 protein sequence, its rows merge into one entry that carries the most common genes and DNA. TCRdb assigned the V and J calls; the authors' analysis was not used. The sample has 7,500 to 10,000 distinct CDR3 sequences on record, 20% to 25% of them singletons. The biggest ten clones account for about 4% of the sample.

This sample's time point label indicates: blood at routine non-recurrence follow-up after resection. TCR sequencing used whole RNA extracted from tumor and nontumor lung tissue, or from cryopreserved PBMC samples, without cell sorting. A patient was chosen for TCR sequencing only when enough RNA was available from at least two tumor regions. The rearranged chain carries TRBV20-1 and TRBJ2-1; TRBD2 might be the D gene, on 5 matching bases. This specimen consisted of PBMCs, obtained at follow-up. This receptor was obtained from a female donor with early-stage non-small cell lung cancer. The CDR3 region: CSARAERSYNEQFF. The nucleotide sequence is given as TGCAGCGCCCGAGCGGAACGCTCCTACAATGAGCAGTTCTTC.